Sequencing of this TCR beta chain was carried out in a study of cytomegalovirus exposure and HLA in healthy donors. Study-level results: One cluster of highly shared sequence variants probably arose as a sequencing artifact.

All donors participated as healthy donors of bone marrow. It was with 60 Vbeta and 13 Jbeta primers that the PCR ran. The repertoire was sequenced with immunoSEQ multiplex PCR; TCRdb's copy has only in-frame clones and lacks some. The data hold roughly 110,000 clones, with over 60% observed a single time. Germline CDR1 and CDR2: SGHAT and FQNNGV. CDR3 length: 14 residues. V lost 0 bases and J lost 6, with 8 bases in between. As to this clone: The antigen remains undetermined.

Material: PBMCs. The sequence was collected from a man aged 25 to 40 in good health and CMV-seropositive. The chain recombines TRBV11-2 with TRBJ2-2; D ambiguous. In DNA form, the CDR3 reads TGTGCCAGCAGCTTAGATCCGTCCTCCGGGGAGCTGTTTTTT. Amino acids: CASSLDPSSGELFF.